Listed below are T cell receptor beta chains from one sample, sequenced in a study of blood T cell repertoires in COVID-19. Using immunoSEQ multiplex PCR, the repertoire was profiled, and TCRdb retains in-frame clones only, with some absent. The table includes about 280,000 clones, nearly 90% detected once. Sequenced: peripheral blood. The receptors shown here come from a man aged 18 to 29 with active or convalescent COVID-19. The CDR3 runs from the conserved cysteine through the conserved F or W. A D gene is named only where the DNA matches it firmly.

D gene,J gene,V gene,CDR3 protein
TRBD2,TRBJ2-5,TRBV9,CASSVASAAGGQETQYF
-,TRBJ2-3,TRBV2,CASRLPWREQYF
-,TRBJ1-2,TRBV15,CATSRDPQSRGGYTF
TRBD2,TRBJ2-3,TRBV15,CATSRAPTLAGGLRSTDTQYF
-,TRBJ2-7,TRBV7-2,CASSYPGAGQYF
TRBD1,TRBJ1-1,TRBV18,CASSPLQGDSEAFF
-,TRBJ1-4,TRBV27,CASQRSPNEKLFF
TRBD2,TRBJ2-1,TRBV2,CASSDPNGGVGNEQFF
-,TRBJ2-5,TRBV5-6,CASSLGLLDQYF
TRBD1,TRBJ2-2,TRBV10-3,CAIRPRDRDTGELFF
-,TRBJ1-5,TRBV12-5,CASGPSSHQPQHF
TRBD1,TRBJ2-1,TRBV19,CASSKGAGRSEQFF
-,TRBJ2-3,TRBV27,CASSLSFRDTQYF
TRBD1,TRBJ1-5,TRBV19,CASSRDSNQPQHF
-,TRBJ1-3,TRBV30,CAWLGNTIYF
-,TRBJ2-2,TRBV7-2,CASSSTGTHTGELFF
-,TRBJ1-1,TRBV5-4,CASSLAPGGTEAFF
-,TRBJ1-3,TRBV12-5,CASAGVAGNTIYF
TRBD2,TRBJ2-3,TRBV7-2,CASSTTSGAFNTQYF
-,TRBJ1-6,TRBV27,CASMARAGSPLHF
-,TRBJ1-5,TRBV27,CASSLTRPYQPQHF
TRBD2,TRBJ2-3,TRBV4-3,CASSQDWGWQRGSDDTQYF